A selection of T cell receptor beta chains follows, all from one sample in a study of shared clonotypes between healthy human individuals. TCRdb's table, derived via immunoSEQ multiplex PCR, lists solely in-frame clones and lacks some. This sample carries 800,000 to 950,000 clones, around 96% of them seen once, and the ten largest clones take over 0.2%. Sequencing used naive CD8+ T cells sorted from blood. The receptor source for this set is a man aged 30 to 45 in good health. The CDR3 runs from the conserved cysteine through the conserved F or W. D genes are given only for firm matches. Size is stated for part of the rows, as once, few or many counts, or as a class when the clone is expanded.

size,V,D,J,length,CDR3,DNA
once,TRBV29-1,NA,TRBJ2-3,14,CSVVASWSTDTQYF,TGCAGCGTTGTGGCTAGTTGGAGCACAGATACGCAGTATTTT
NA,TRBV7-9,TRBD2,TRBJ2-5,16,CASSPRTSGDSWTQYF,TGTGCCAGCAGCCCCCGGACTAGCGGGGATTCGTGGACCCAGTACTTC
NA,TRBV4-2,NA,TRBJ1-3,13,CASSPDLGNTIYF,TGTGCCAGCAGCCCGGACTTAGGAAACACCATATATTTT
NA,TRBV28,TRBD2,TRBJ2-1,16,CASSSITSGGYNEQFF,TGTGCCAGCAGTTCAATTACTAGCGGGGGGTACAATGAGCAGTTCTTC
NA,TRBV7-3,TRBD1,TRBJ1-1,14,CASSSGQMNTEAFF,TGTGCCAGCAGCTCGGGACAGATGAACACTGAAGCTTTCTTT
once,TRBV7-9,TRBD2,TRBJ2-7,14,CASSRTSDSYEQYF,TGTGCCAGCAGCCGAACTAGCGACTCCTACGAGCAGTACTTC
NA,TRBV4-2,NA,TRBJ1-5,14,CASSQVQGDQPQHF,TGTGCCAGCAGCCAAGTCCAGGGAGATCAGCCCCAGCATTTT
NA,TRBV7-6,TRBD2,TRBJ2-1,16,CASSYLLAGGDNEQFF,TGTGCCAGCAGCTATCTCCTAGCGGGAGGCGACAATGAGCAGTTCTTC
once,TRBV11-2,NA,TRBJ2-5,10,CASSRETQYF,TGTGCCAGCTCACGGGAGACCCAGTACTTC
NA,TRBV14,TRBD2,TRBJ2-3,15,CASSQVWRGADTQYF,TGTGCCAGCAGCCAAGTATGGCGGGGGGCGGATACGCAGTATTTT
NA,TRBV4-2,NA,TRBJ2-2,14,CASSPTGNTGELFF,TGTGCCAGCAGCCCGACAGGGAACACCGGGGAGCTGTTTTTT
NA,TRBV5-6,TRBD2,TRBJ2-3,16,CASSSSNSGIPDTQYF,TGTGCCAGCAGCTCCTCTAATAGCGGGATTCCAGATACGCAGTATTTT
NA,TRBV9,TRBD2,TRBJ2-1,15,CASSRTSGSKDEQFF,TGTGCCAGCAGCCGAACTAGCGGGAGTAAGGATGAGCAGTTCTTC
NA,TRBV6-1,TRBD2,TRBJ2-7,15,CASSDFPGTTYEQYF,TGTGCCAGCAGTGATTTTCCCGGGACTACCTACGAGCAGTACTTC
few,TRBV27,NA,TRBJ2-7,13,CASRGDVPYEQYF,TGTGCCAGCAGAGGGGACGTCCCCTACGAGCAGTACTTC
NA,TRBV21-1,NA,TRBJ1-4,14,CASSKAPGRSKLFF,TGTGCCAGCAGCAAAGCCCCCGGACGGAGCAAACTGTTTTTT
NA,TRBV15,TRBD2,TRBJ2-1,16,CATSFQTSGSYNEQFF,TGTGCCACCAGCTTTCAAACTAGCGGGAGTTACAATGAGCAGTTCTTC
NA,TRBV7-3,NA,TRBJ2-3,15,CASSLIRGSTDTQYF,TGTGCCAGCAGCTTAATTCGGGGTAGCACAGATACGCAGTATTTT
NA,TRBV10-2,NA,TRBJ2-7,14,CASKEGDPSYEQYF,TGCGCCAGCAAGGAGGGAGATCCCTCCTACGAGCAGTACTTC
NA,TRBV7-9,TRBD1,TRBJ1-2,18,CASSFSVSGTGGNYGYTF,TGTGCCAGCAGCTTTAGCGTATCCGGAACAGGGGGCAACTATGGCTACACCTTC
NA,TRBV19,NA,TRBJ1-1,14,CASSKDNMNTEAFF,TGTGCCAGTAGTAAGGACAACATGAACACTGAAGCTTTCTTT
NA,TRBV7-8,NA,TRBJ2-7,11,CASSLDREQYF,TGTGCCAGCAGCTTAGACCGCGAGCAGTACTTC
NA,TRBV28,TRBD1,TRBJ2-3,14,CASSPDRSTDTQYF,TGTGCCAGCAGTCCGGACAGGAGCACAGATACGCAGTATTTT
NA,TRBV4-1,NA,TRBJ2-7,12,CASSPSGFEQYF,TGCGCCAGCAGCCCAAGCGGCTTCGAGCAGTACTTC
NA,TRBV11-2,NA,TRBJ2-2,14,CASSLEASSGELFF,TGTGCCAGCAGCTTAGAGGCTAGCAGCGGGGAGCTGTTTTTT
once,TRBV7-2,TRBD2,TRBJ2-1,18,CASSFPGGDSTLTLEQFF,TGTGCCAGCAGCTTTCCGGGGGGGGACTCCACTCTAACCTTAGAGCAGTTCTTC
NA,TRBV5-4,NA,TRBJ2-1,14,CASSLFGFYNEQFF,TGTGCCAGCAGCTTGTTCGGGTTCTACAATGAGCAGTTCTTC
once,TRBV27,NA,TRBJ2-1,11,CASSWRNEQFF,TGTGCCAGCAGTTGGAGAAATGAGCAGTTCTTC
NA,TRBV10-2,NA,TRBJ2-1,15,CASTLSGTPYNEQFF,TGCGCCAGCACCCTATCCGGGACACCCTACAATGAGCAGTTCTTC
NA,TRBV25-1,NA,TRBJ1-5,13,CASSETGTQPQHF,TGTGCCAGCAGTGAAACAGGGACTCAGCCCCAGCATTTT
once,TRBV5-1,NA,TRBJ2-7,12,CASTLSAYEQYF,TGCGCCAGCACCCTTAGTGCCTACGAGCAGTACTTC
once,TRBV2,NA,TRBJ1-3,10,CASTGNTIYF,TGTGCCAGCACAGGAAACACCATATATTTT
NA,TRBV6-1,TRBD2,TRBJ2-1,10,CASRTSGTIF,TGTGCCAGCAGGACTAGCGGTACAATCTTC
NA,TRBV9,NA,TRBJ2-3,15,CASSAGTPTTDTQYF,TGTGCCAGCAGCGCTGGGACTCCTACCACAGATACGCAGTATTTT
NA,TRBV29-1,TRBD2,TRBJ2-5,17,CSVEDPGLAESQETQYF,TGCAGCGTTGAAGACCCCGGGCTAGCGGAGTCACAAGAGACCCAGTACTTC
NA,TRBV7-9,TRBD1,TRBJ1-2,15,CASSSRTGGDYGYTF,TGTGCCAGCAGCTCGAGGACAGGGGGCGACTATGGCTACACCTTC
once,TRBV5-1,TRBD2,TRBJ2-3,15,CASSLRAGVADTQYF,TGCGCCAGCAGCTTAAGGGCGGGAGTAGCAGATACGCAGTATTTT